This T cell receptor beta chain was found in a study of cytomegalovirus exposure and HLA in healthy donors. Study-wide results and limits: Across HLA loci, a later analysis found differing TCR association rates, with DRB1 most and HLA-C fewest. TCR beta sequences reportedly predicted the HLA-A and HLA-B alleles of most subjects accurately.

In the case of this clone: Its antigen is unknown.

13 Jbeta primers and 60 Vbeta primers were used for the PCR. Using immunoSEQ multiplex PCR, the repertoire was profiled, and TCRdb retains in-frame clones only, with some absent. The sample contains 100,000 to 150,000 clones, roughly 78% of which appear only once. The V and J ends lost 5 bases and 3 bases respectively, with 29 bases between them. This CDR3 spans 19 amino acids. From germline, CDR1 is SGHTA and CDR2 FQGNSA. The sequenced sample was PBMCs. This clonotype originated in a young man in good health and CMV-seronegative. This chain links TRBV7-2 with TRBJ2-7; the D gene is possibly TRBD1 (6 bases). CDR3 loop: CASSPAATGKSVYYYEQYF. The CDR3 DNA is TGTGCCAGCAGCCCCGCCGCCACAGGGAAGTCGGTTTATTACTACGAGCAGTACTTC.